A single sample is the source of the 5 T cell receptor beta chains below, sequenced in a study of graft-versus-host responses after intestinal transplantation. No antigens are known for them. TCRdb's copy holds only in-frame clones and misses some; the assay was immunoSEQ multiplex PCR. This table has about 100,000 clones, more than 85% appearing once. Material: unstimulated CD4+ T cells sorted from spleen or lymph node cells, obtained before transplant. The receptors come from a human donor who was the organ donor for an intestinal transplant.

This clone was recorded once. The rearrangement uses TRBV5-6 and TRBJ1-5, with 12 bases that match TRBD1. This CDR3 region has 16 residues. Per germline, CDR1 SGHDT and CDR2 YYEEEE. Unmatched junction bases numbered 5, after V lost 3 bases and J lost 4 bases. CDR3 loop: CASSSGQGALNQPQHF. For the CDR3, the DNA is TGTGCCAGCAGCTCGGGACAGGGGGCTTTGAATCAGCCCCAGCATTTT.

The rearrangement links TRBV2 to TRBJ2-7, with 9 positions matching TRBD1. This CDR3 has 15 residues. CDR1 and CDR2 from the germline V gene are SNHLY and FYNNEI. V gave up 6 bases and J gave up 0 bases; unmatched junction bases: 6. CDR3 sequence (DNA): TGTGCCAGCAGCGTCCCGGGACAGGGCTCCTACGAGCAGTACTTC. Protein sequence: CASSVPGQGSYEQYF.

This clone was observed a few times. This CDR3 reads CASSTQYGYTF. CDR3 nucleotides: TGTGCCAGCAGCACCCAATATGGCTACACCTTC. The chain is built from TRBV7-9 and TRBJ1-2, with D unclear. V was pared by 5 bases and J by 5 bases, with 6 bases between. The CDR3 has 11 residues. The germline V gene encodes CDR1 SEHNR and CDR2 FQNEAQ (reference sequence). Based on the CDR3 plus reference TRBV7-9 and TRBJ1-2, the full variable domain is DTGVSQNPRHKITKRGQNVTFRCDPISEHNRLYWYRQTLGQGPEFLTYFQNEAQLEKSRLLSDRFSAERPKGSFSTLEIQRTEQGDSAMYLCASSTQYGYTFGSGTRLTVV.

The chain uses TRBV28 and TRBJ2-5, with 8 positions matching TRBD1. This CDR3 contains 16 residues. After removal of 2 bases from V and 4 bases from J, the junction contained 9 bases not matched to a gene. Germline lookup yields CDR1 MDHEN and CDR2 SYDVKM. The CDR3 bases are TGTGCCAGCAGTTTACTCCAGGGGGCTTCAGGAGAGACCCAGTACTTC. It specifies CASSLLQGASGETQYF. Full variable domain (missing parts from reference TRBV28 and TRBJ2-5): DVKVTQSSRYLVKRTGEKVFLECVQDMDHENMFWYRQDPGLGLRLIYFSYDVKMKEKGDIPEGYSVSREKKERFSLILESASTNQTSMYLCASSLLQGASGETQYFGPGTRLLVL.

The gene calls are TRBV19 and TRBJ2-5; tentatively, D is TRBD1 or TRBD2 (5 bases each). The CDR3 runs 16 residues. CDR1 is LNHDA and CDR2 is SQIVND in the germline V gene (reference sequence). V was shortened by 3 bases and J by 5 bases, with 19 bases between the two germline ends. The CDR3 here is CASSITPQRGVETQYF. CDR3 sequence (DNA): TGTGCCAGTAGTATTACACCCCAACGAGGGGTGGAGACCCAGTACTTC.